This record covers a single T cell receptor (beta chain). The CDR3 has 15 residues. Germline V CDR1 and CDR2: MGHRA, YSYEKL. Trimming took off 4 bases at V and 2 bases at J, with 12 bases between the two ends. Authors' methods: How many nucleated cells were present was estimated from reference gene primer amplification. Clones were sequenced by immunoSEQ multiplex PCR, and TCRdb holds only the in-frame ones, with some missing. V, J and clone size derive from that table, while D and trimming were established from the DNA sequence. This sample yields tens of thousands of clones, of which 75% to 90% are seen a single time; 35% to 45% belongs to the top ten. This sample was taken from a study of blood T cell repertoires in COVID-19. Study-wide context: There were acute and convalescent COVID-19 samples, and they came from the United States, Italy and Spain. From T cells, B-cell-depleted T cells, or PBMCs came the material, which was cDNA or gDNA.

The sequenced sample was peripheral blood. The source is a man aged 80 or over with acute or convalescent COVID-19. The chain joins TRBV4-1 to TRBJ1-3; possibly TRBD1 for D (5 bases). CDR3 nucleotide sequence: TGCGCCAGCAGCCTTTTGGGGGGTCCTGGAAACACCATATATTTT. Translated, it gives CASSLLGGPGNTIYF.